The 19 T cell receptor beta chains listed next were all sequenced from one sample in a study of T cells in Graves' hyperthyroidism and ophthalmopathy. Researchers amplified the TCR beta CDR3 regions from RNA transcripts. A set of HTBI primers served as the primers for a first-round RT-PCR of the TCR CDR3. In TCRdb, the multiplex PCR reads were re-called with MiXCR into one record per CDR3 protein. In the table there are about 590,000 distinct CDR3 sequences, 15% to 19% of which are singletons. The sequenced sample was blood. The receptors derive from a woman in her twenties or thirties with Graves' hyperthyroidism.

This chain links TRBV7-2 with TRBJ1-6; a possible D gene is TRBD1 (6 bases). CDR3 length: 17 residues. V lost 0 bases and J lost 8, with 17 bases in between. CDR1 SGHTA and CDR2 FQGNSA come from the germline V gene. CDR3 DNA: TGTGCCAGCAGCTTAGCTGGGGGGGGCGGAATTGATTCACCCCTCCACTTT. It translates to CASSLAGGGGIDSPLHF.

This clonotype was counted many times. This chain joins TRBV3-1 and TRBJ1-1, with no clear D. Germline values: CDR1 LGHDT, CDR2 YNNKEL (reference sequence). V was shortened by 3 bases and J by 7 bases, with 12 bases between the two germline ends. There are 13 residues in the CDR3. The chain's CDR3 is CASSQQSEGEAFF. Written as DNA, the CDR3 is TGTGCCAGCAGCCAGCAATCTGAGGGTGAAGCTTTCTTT.

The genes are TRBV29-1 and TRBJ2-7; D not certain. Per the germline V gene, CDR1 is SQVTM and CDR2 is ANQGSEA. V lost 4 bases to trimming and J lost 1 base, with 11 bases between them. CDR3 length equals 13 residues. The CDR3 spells CSVAPAYSYEQYF. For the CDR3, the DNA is TGCAGCGTTGCCCCAGCTTATTCCTACGAGCAGTACTTC.

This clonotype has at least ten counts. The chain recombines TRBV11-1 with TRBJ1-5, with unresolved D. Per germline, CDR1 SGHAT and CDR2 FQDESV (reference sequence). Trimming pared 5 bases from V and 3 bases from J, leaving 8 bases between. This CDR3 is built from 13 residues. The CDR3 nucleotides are TGTGCCAGCAGCGTAACGGACAATCAGCCCCAGCATTTT. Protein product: CASSVTDNQPQHF. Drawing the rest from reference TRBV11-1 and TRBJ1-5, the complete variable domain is EAEVAQSPRYKITEKSQAVAFWCDPISGHATLYWYRQILGQGPELLVQFQDESVVDDSQLPKDRFSAERLKGVDSTLKIQPAELGDSAMYLCASSVTDNQPQHFGDGTRLSIL.

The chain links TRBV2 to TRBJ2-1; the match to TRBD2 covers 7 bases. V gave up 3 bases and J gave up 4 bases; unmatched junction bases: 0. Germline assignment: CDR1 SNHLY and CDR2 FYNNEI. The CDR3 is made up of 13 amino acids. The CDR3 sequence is CASSDSGYNEQFF. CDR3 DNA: TGTGCCAGCAGTGATAGCGGGTACAATGAGCAGTTCTTC.

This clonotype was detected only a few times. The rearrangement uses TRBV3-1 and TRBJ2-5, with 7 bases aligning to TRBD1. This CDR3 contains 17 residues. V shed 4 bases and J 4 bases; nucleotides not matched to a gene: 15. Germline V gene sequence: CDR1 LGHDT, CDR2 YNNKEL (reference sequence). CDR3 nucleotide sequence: TGTGCCAGCAGCCGCCCGAGGGCAGGGGGATTGGGAGAGACCCAGTACTTC. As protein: CASSRPRAGGLGETQYF.

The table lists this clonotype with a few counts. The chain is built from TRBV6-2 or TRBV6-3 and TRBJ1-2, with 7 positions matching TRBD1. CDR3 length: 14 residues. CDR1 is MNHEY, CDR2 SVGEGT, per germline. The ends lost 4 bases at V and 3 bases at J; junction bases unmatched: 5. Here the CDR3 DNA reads TGTGCCAGCAGTTTGGACAGGAGTTACTATGGCTACACCTTC. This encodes CASSLDRSYYGYTF.

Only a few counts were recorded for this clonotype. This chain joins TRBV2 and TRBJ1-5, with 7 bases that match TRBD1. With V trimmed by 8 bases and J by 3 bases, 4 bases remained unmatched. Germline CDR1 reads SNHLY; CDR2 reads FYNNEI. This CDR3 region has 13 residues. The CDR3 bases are TGTGCCAGCGGACAGGACATCAATCAGCCCCAGCATTTT. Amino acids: CASGQDINQPQHF.

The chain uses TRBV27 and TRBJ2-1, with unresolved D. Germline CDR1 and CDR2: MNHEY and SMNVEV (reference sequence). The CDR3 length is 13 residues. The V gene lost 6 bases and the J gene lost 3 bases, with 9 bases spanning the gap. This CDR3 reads CASRPLVYNEQFF. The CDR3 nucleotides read TGTGCCAGCAGGCCCCTAGTCTACAATGAGCAGTTCTTC.

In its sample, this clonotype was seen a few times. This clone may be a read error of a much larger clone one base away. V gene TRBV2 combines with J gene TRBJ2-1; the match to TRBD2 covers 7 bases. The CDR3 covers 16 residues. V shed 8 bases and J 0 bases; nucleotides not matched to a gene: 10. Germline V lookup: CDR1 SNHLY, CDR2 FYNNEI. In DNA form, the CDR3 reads TGTGCCAGCCTTACTAGCGCATGGGGCTCCTACAATGAGCAGTTCTTC. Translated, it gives CASLTSAWGSYNEQFF.

Written as DNA, the CDR3 is TGTGCCAGCAGGTCCGGGACAGGGGGTCAGTATTTT. Translation gives CASRSGTGGQYF. The chain is built from TRBV27 and TRBJ2-3; 11 bases agree with TRBD1. The CDR3 is made up of 12 amino acids. The germline CDR1 and CDR2 sequences are MNHEY and SMNVEV (reference sequence). J lost 12 bases, V lost 6 bases, and 5 bases had no gene match.

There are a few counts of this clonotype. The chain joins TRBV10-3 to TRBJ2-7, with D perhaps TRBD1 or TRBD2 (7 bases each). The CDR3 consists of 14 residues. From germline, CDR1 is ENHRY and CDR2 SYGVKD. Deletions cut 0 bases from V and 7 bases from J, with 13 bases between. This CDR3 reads CAISESQGGREQYF. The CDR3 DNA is TGTGCCATCAGTGAGTCGCAGGGGGGGCGGGAGCAGTACTTC.

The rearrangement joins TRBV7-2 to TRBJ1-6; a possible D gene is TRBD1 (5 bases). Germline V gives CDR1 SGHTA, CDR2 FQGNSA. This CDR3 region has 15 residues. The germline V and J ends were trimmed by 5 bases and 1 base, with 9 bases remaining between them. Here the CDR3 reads CASSPRQSYNSPLHF. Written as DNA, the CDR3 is TGTGCCAGCAGCCCGCGACAGTCCTATAATTCACCCCTCCACTTT.

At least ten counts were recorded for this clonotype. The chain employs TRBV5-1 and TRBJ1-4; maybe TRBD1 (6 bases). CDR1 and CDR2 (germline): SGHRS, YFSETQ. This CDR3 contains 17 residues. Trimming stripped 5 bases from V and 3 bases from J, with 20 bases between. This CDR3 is CASRDRPLDSSNEKLFF. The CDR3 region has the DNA TGCGCCAGCAGAGATCGACCCTTGGACAGCTCTAATGAAAAACTGTTTTTT.

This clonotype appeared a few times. The CDR3 sequence is CASRGLAGGPGNIQYF. The CDR3 DNA is TGTGCCAGCAGGGGACTAGCGGGAGGGCCCGGAAACATTCAGTACTTC. The chain employs TRBV6-2 or TRBV6-3 and TRBJ2-4, with 16 bases matching TRBD2. J was trimmed by 6 bases and V by 6 bases; bases with no gene match: 5. Germline values: CDR1 MNHEY, CDR2 SVGEGT. The CDR3 is 16 residues long.

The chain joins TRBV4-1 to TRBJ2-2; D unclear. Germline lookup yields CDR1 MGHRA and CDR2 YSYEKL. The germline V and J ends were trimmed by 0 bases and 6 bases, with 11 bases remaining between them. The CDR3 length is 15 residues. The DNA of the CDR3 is TGCGCCAGCAGCCAAGAATTAGGGATGGCCGGGGAGCTGTTTTTT. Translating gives CASSQELGMAGELFF.

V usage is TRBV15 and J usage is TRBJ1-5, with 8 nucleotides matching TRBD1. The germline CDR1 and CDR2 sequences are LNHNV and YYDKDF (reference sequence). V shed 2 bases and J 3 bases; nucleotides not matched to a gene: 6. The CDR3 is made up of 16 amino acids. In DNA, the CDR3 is TGTGCCACCAGCAGAAGAGGACAGGGCTCCAATCAGCCCCAGCATTTT. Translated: CATSRRGQGSNQPQHF.

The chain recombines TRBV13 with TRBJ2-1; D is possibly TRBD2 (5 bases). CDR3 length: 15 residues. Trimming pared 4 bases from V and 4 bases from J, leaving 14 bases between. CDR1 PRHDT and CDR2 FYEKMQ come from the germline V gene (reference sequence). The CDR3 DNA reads TGTGCCAGCAGCTCCTTGGGAGTTACTTACAATGAGCAGTTCTTC. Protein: CASSSLGVTYNEQFF.

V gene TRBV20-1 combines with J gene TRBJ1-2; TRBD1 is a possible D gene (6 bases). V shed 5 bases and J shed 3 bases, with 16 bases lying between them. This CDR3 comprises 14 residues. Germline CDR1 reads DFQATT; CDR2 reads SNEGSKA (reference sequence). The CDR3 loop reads CSAHQGGADYGYTF. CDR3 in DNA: TGCAGTGCTCATCAAGGGGGGGCGGACTATGGCTACACCTTC.